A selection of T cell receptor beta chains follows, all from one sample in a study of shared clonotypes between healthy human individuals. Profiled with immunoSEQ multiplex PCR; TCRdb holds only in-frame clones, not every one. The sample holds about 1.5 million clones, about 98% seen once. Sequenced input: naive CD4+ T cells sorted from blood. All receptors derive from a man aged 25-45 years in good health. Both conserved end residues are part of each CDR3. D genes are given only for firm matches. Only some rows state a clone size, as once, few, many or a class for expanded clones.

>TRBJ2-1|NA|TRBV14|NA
CASSQWNEQFF
TGTGCCAGCAGCCAGTGGAATGAGCAGTTCTTC
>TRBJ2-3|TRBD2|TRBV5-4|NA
CASSLVRTSGRTDTQYF
TGTGCCAGCAGCTTGGTACGGACTAGCGGGAGAACAGATACGCAGTATTTT
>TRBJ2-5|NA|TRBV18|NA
CASSPTGGSAGTSAETQYF
TGTGCCAGCTCACCGACAGGGGGATCCGCGGGGACTAGTGCAGAGACCCAGTACTTC
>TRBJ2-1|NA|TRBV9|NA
CASSVEAQRIYNEQFF
TGTGCCAGCAGCGTAGAGGCCCAGCGGATCTACAATGAGCAGTTCTTC
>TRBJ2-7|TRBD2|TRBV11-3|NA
CASSQGHASGRSYEQYF
TGTGCCAGCAGCCAAGGACACGCTAGCGGGAGATCCTACGAGCAGTACTTC
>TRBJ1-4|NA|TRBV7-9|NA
CASGSGSYEKLFF
TGTGCCAGCGGGAGCGGGTCGTATGAAAAACTGTTTTTT
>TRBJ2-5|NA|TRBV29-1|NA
CSVDKGLHQETQYF
TGCAGCGTTGATAAGGGACTTCACCAAGAGACCCAGTACTTC
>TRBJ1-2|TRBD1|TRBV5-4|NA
CASSSDRDYGYTF
TGTGCCAGCAGCTCGGACAGGGACTATGGCTACACCTTC
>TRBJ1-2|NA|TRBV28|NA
CASRGIGYTF
TGTGCCAGCAGGGGGATTGGCTACACCTTC
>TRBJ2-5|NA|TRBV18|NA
CASSPLHRNRVEETQYF
TGTGCCAGCTCACCGCTTCATCGAAACAGGGTTGAAGAGACCCAGTACTTC
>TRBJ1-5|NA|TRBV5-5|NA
CASSLVWDGDQPQHF
TGTGCCAGCAGCTTGGTTTGGGACGGTGATCAGCCCCAGCATTTT
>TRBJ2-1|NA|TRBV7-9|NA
CASSLATYNEQFF
TGTGCCAGCAGCTTGGCAACCTACAATGAGCAGTTCTTC
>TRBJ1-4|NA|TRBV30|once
CAWGEAGNEKLFF
TGTGCCTGGGGGGAAGCGGGAAATGAAAAACTGTTTTTT
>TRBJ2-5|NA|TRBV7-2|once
CASSLRFAETQYF
TGTGCCAGCAGCTTAAGGTTTGCGGAGACCCAGTACTTC
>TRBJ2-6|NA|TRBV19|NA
CASSIGVNSGANVLTF
TGTGCCAGTAGTATTGGAGTCAACTCTGGGGCCAACGTCCTGACTTTC
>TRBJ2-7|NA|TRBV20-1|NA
CSGAATDEQYF
TGCAGTGGGGCAGCGACGGACGAGCAGTACTTC
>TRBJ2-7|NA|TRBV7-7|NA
CASSRDTSYEQYF
TGTGCCAGCAGCCGGGACACATCTTACGAGCAGTACTTC
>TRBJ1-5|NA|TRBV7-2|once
CASSLALGRAWPQHF
TGTGCCAGCAGCTTAGCGCTTGGGCGGGCATGGCCCCAGCATTTT
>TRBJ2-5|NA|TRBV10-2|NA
CASSHLTSEETQYF
TGCGCCAGCAGCCACCTGACTAGTGAAGAGACCCAGTACTTC
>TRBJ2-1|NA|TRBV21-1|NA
CASSKVRQDEQFF
TGTGCCAGCAGCAAAGTACGTCAGGATGAGCAGTTCTTC
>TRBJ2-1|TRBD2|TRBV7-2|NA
CASSSKLAGARAEQFF
TGTGCCAGCAGCTCAAAGCTAGCGGGAGCCCGAGCTGAGCAGTTCTTC
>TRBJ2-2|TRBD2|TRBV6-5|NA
CASSYSPSGGTGELFF
TGTGCCAGCAGTTACTCTCCTAGCGGGGGCACCGGGGAGCTGTTTTTT
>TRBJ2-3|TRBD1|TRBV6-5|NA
CASRRDRGATDTQYF
TGTGCCAGCAGAAGGGACAGGGGGGCCACAGATACGCAGTATTTT
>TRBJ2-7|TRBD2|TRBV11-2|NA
CASSANIGLASAAYF
TGTGCCAGCAGCGCCAATATAGGACTAGCGAGCGCAGCGTACTTC
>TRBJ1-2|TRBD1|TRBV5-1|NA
CASSLGTGGIYGYTF
TGCGCCAGCAGCTTGGGGACAGGGGGCATCTATGGCTACACCTTC
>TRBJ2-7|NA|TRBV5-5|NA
CASSFAGPYEQYF
TGTGCCAGCAGCTTTGCGGGTCCCTACGAGCAGTACTTC
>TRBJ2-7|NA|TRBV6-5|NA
CASTPGRGYYEQYF
TGTGCCAGCACCCCCGGCCGGGGGTACTACGAGCAGTACTTC
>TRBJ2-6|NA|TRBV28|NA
CASSSRPGRISGANVLTF
TGTGCCAGCAGTTCACGTCCGGGACGGATCTCTGGGGCCAACGTCCTGACTTTC
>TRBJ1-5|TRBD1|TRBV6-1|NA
CASSEAGTGGRRGNQPQHF
TGTGCCAGCAGTGAGGCCGGGACAGGGGGCCGGCGGGGTAATCAGCCCCAGCATTTT
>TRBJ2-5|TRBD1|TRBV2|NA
CASYRTGQQETQYF
TGTGCCAGCTACAGGACAGGTCAGCAAGAGACCCAGTACTTC
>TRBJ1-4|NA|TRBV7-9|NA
CASSLGTVPQEKLFF
TGTGCCAGCAGCTTAGGGACGGTTCCCCAGGAAAAACTGTTTTTT
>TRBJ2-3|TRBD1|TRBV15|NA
CATSRGQGDRITTDTQYF
TGTGCCACCAGCAGGGGACAGGGGGACAGAATCACCACAGATACGCAGTATTTT
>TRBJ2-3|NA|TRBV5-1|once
CASSLGLRSTDTQYF
TGCGCCAGCAGCTTGGGTCTCCGAAGCACAGATACGCAGTATTTT
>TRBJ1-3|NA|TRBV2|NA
CASSPPRAGNTIYF
TGTGCCAGCAGTCCCCCTCGGGCTGGAAACACCATATATTTT
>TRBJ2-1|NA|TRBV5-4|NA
CASSLAGLEQFF
TGTGCCAGCAGCTTGGCCGGACTCGAGCAGTTCTTC
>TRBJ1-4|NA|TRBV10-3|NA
CAISVGLANEKLFF
TGTGCCATCAGTGTCGGGCTCGCTAATGAAAAACTGTTTTTT
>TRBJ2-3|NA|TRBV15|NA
CATVGGFPDTQYF
TGTGCCACCGTAGGCGGGTTTCCAGATACGCAGTATTTT
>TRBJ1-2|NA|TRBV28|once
CASSIGGPNYGYTF
TGTGCCAGCAGTATAGGGGGGCCTAACTATGGCTACACCTTC
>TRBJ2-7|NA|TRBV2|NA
CASISSYEQYF
TGTGCCAGCATAAGCTCCTACGAGCAGTACTTC
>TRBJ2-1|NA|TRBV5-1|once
CASSLVAGSDEQFF
TGCGCCAGCAGCTTGGTGGCGGGAAGCGATGAGCAGTTCTTC
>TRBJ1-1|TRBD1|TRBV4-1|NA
CASSLPVAGTVEAFF
TGCGCCAGCAGCCTCCCCGTTGCCGGGACAGTCGAAGCTTTCTTT